These T cell receptor beta chains were read from a single sample in a study of T cell changes during pregnancy in multiple sclerosis. Sequencing used immunoSEQ multiplex PCR; TCRdb keeps in-frame clones, though not all of them. Among approximately 60,000 clones listed, roughly 90% were seen once. The sample was peripheral blood, taken in the first trimester of pregnancy. Source of these receptors: a female donor with multiple sclerosis, enrolled in a pregnancy study. Both conserved end residues are trimmed from each CDR3. The order of the fields is J gene, V gene, D gene, CDR3 protein. A D gene is named only where the DNA matches it firmly.

J gene: TRBJ2-1
V gene: TRBV6-4
D gene: .
CDR3 protein: ASSPVQGTTYNEQF

J gene: TRBJ2-2
V gene: TRBV6-1
D gene: TRBD2
CDR3 protein: ASSEQLAGAGELF

J gene: TRBJ2-2
V gene: TRBV27
D gene: .
CDR3 protein: ASGPIMAGELF

J gene: TRBJ1-2
V gene: TRBV5-1
D gene: TRBD1
CDR3 protein: ASSPGTGLNYGYT

J gene: TRBJ1-2
V gene: TRBV4-2
D gene: .
CDR3 protein: ASSQGSSSDEGYT

J gene: TRBJ2-1
V gene: TRBV10-3
D gene: TRBD1
CDR3 protein: AISESWDSQYNEQF

J gene: TRBJ1-2
V gene: TRBV11-2
D gene: TRBD1
CDR3 protein: ASSSSTGPLNYGYT

J gene: TRBJ2-3
V gene: TRBV29-1
D gene: TRBD2
CDR3 protein: SVALALSTDTQY

J gene: TRBJ1-4
V gene: TRBV2
D gene: .
CDR3 protein: ASSVQGAPNEKLF

J gene: TRBJ1-2
V gene: TRBV7-9
D gene: .
CDR3 protein: ASSSYRSNYGYT

J gene: TRBJ2-7
V gene: TRBV7-2
D gene: TRBD1
CDR3 protein: ASSLGRGPNEQY

J gene: TRBJ2-1
V gene: TRBV5-1
D gene: .
CDR3 protein: ASSPGEVHVDEQF

J gene: TRBJ2-2
V gene: TRBV6-4
D gene: .
CDR3 protein: ASSDSEATGELF

J gene: TRBJ2-1
V gene: TRBV29-1
D gene: TRBD2
CDR3 protein: SVEQSGVNSYNEQF

J gene: TRBJ1-1
V gene: TRBV5-1
D gene: .
CDR3 protein: ASSLRTGNTEAF

J gene: TRBJ2-3
V gene: TRBV29-1
D gene: .
CDR3 protein: SVMSGMVTDTQY

J gene: TRBJ2-7
V gene: TRBV27
D gene: TRBD1
CDR3 protein: ASSWTGSYEQY

J gene: TRBJ2-7
V gene: TRBV11-2
D gene: .
CDR3 protein: ASSLVEYEQY

J gene: TRBJ2-3
V gene: TRBV7-2
D gene: TRBD2
CDR3 protein: ASSLQLAATDTQY

J gene: TRBJ2-2
V gene: TRBV7-2
D gene: TRBD2
CDR3 protein: ASSLTSGRDTGELF

J gene: TRBJ1-5
V gene: TRBV28
D gene: .
CDR3 protein: ASSLYFSQPQH

J gene: TRBJ2-3
V gene: TRBV9
D gene: .
CDR3 protein: ASSVDGGTDTQY

J gene: TRBJ2-7
V gene: TRBV28
D gene: TRBD1
CDR3 protein: ASSSPRTGAYEQY

J gene: TRBJ1-1
V gene: TRBV28
D gene: TRBD1
CDR3 protein: ASSPGTGNTEAF

J gene: TRBJ2-3
V gene: TRBV27
D gene: .
CDR3 protein: ASSFGGKFSDTQY

J gene: TRBJ1-1
V gene: TRBV5-5
D gene: .
CDR3 protein: ASSFSAVRSEAF

J gene: TRBJ1-3
V gene: TRBV5-6
D gene: TRBD1
CDR3 protein: ASSLAQGAGNTIY

J gene: TRBJ2-7
V gene: TRBV28
D gene: .
CDR3 protein: ASSLLGGSYEQY

J gene: TRBJ2-1
V gene: TRBV6-5
D gene: .
CDR3 protein: ASSPGTYQF

J gene: TRBJ2-7
V gene: TRBV7-9
D gene: .
CDR3 protein: ASSFSKGDPTHEQY

J gene: TRBJ1-2
V gene: TRBV10-1
D gene: .
CDR3 protein: ASSEWHGYT

J gene: TRBJ1-3
V gene: TRBV7-2
D gene: .
CDR3 protein: ASSPLGGGYSGNTIY

J gene: TRBJ2-1
V gene: TRBV9
D gene: TRBD2
CDR3 protein: ASSVGNSGSEASGEQF

J gene: TRBJ2-4
V gene: TRBV6-5
D gene: TRBD1
CDR3 protein: ASSRGTAKNIQY

J gene: TRBJ2-3
V gene: TRBV5-1
D gene: .
CDR3 protein: ASSLLTDTQY

J gene: TRBJ1-1
V gene: TRBV5-4
D gene: .
CDR3 protein: ASSLDQGTTEAF

J gene: TRBJ2-7
V gene: TRBV6-1
D gene: TRBD2
CDR3 protein: ASSVGTPGLAGTYEQY

J gene: TRBJ2-2
V gene: TRBV5-8
D gene: TRBD1
CDR3 protein: ASSFAGTALYTGELF

J gene: TRBJ2-2
V gene: TRBV21-1
D gene: .
CDR3 protein: ASSNPGGERTGELF

J gene: TRBJ2-1
V gene: TRBV11-2
D gene: TRBD2
CDR3 protein: ASSNQAGTRDNEQF

J gene: TRBJ2-2
V gene: TRBV19
D gene: TRBD2
CDR3 protein: ASSMVSGATGELF

J gene: TRBJ2-7
V gene: TRBV7-9
D gene: TRBD2
CDR3 protein: ASSSSRGVAGGMHEQY

J gene: TRBJ2-5
V gene: TRBV5-1
D gene: .
CDR3 protein: ASSPGQGARAGQETQY

J gene: TRBJ2-2
V gene: TRBV28
D gene: TRBD2
CDR3 protein: RAGGGGTGELF

J gene: TRBJ1-2
V gene: TRBV29-1
D gene: .
CDR3 protein: SVEEAGIDGYT